A selection of T cell receptor beta chains follows, all from one sample in a study of identical twins. TCRdb re-called the 5' RACE reads with MiXCR, one entry per CDR3 protein. Of hundreds of thousands of distinct CDR3 sequences listed, around 6% were seen once; the top ten hold approximately 2%. The sample consisted of naive T cells sorted from blood. The origin of the receptors is a man between 18 and 35 years old in good health. CDR3s include the opening cysteine and the closing phenylalanine or tryptophan. Fields, in order: CDR3 protein, CDR3 DNA, clone size, V gene, J gene, D gene. The D gene is left open where the match is weak. Not all rows give a size; the values are once, few, many and, for expanded clones, a class.

CDR3 protein: CSGLRAGEGLGEQFF; CDR3 DNA: TGCAGCGGACTAAGGGCGGGAGAAGGCTTGGGTGAGCAGTTCTTC; clone size: -; V gene: TRBV29-1; J gene: TRBJ2-1; D gene: TRBD2
CDR3 protein: CASSSGVYNNEQFF; CDR3 DNA: TGTGCCAGCAGCTCGGGGGTTTACAACAATGAGCAGTTCTTC; clone size: -; V gene: TRBV7-9; J gene: TRBJ2-1; D gene: -
CDR3 protein: CASSPRLDSNTGELFF; CDR3 DNA: TGTGCCAGCAGCCCCCGACTAGACTCAAACACCGGGGAGCTGTTTTTT; clone size: few; V gene: TRBV4-2; J gene: TRBJ2-2; D gene: -
CDR3 protein: CASSLGVGQQETQYF; CDR3 DNA: TGTGCCAGCAGCTTAGGTGTGGGACAGCAAGAGACCCAGTACTTC; clone size: many; V gene: TRBV7-2; J gene: TRBJ2-5; D gene: TRBD1
CDR3 protein: CASSLAGGAPMNTEAFF; CDR3 DNA: TGCGCCAGCAGCTTGGCAGGGGGCGCACCGATGAACACTGAAGCTTTCTTT; clone size: many; V gene: TRBV5-1; J gene: TRBJ1-1; D gene: TRBD1
CDR3 protein: CASSSGTGKETQYF; CDR3 DNA: TGTGCCAGCAGCTCCGGGACAGGGAAAGAGACCCAGTACTTC; clone size: many; V gene: TRBV5-1; J gene: TRBJ2-5; D gene: TRBD1
CDR3 protein: CSVDGTGGETQYF; CDR3 DNA: TGCAGCGTAGACGGGACAGGGGGGGAGACCCAGTACTTC; clone size: -; V gene: TRBV29-1; J gene: TRBJ2-5; D gene: TRBD1
CDR3 protein: CASSSTGSISYNEQFF; CDR3 DNA: TGTGCCAGCAGCTCTACAGGGTCTATCTCCTACAATGAGCAGTTCTTC; clone size: many; V gene: TRBV7-9; J gene: TRBJ2-1; D gene: -
CDR3 protein: CSARTLRWEQYF; CDR3 DNA: TGCAGTGCTAGAACCCTGCGGTGGGAGCAGTACTTC; clone size: many; V gene: TRBV20-1; J gene: TRBJ2-7; D gene: -
CDR3 protein: CSAGLAGVSRGNEQFF; CDR3 DNA: TGCAGCGCTGGACTAGCGGGAGTGTCGAGGGGCAATGAGCAGTTCTTC; clone size: many; V gene: TRBV29-1; J gene: TRBJ2-1; D gene: TRBD2
CDR3 protein: CASSSRLASQETQYF; CDR3 DNA: TGTGCCAGCAGCTCGCGACTAGCATCTCAAGAGACCCAGTACTTC; clone size: many; V gene: TRBV7-9; J gene: TRBJ2-5; D gene: TRBD2
CDR3 protein: CASSPISQPYEQYF; CDR3 DNA: TGTGCCAGCAGTCCAATTTCTCAGCCCTACGAGCAGTACTTC; clone size: -; V gene: TRBV12-3/TRBV12-4; J gene: TRBJ2-7; D gene: -
CDR3 protein: CASSYLGVYEQYF; CDR3 DNA: TGTGCCAGCAGTTATTTGGGTGTCTACGAGCAGTACTTC; clone size: many; V gene: TRBV6-5; J gene: TRBJ2-7; D gene: -
CDR3 protein: CASSYPIDGVYEQYF; CDR3 DNA: TGTGCCAGCAGTTACCCCATAGACGGGGTCTACGAGCAGTACTTC; clone size: few; V gene: TRBV6-2/TRBV6-3; J gene: TRBJ2-7; D gene: -
CDR3 protein: CASTGGSTGWDTQYF; CDR3 DNA: TGTGCCAGCACCGGAGGCTCCACCGGATGGGATACGCAGTATTTT; clone size: many; V gene: TRBV6-1; J gene: TRBJ2-3; D gene: -
CDR3 protein: CAIRGQGSENTEAFF; CDR3 DNA: TGTGCCATCAGGGGGCAAGGATCAGAGAACACTGAAGCTTTCTTT; clone size: many; V gene: TRBV10-3; J gene: TRBJ1-1; D gene: -
CDR3 protein: CSASPLARTDTQYF; CDR3 DNA: TGCAGTGCTAGCCCTTTAGCGCGCACAGATACGCAGTATTTT; clone size: many; V gene: TRBV20-1; J gene: TRBJ2-3; D gene: -
CDR3 protein: CASSFLAGGRGGEQFF; CDR3 DNA: TGTGCCAGCAGCTTCCTAGCGGGAGGGCGGGGTGGAGAGCAGTTCTTC; clone size: few; V gene: TRBV9; J gene: TRBJ2-1; D gene: TRBD2
CDR3 protein: CSARQLAGVETQYF; CDR3 DNA: TGCAGTGCGCGGCAGCTAGCGGGAGTGGAGACCCAGTACTTC; clone size: -; V gene: TRBV20-1; J gene: TRBJ2-5; D gene: TRBD2
CDR3 protein: CASSLKGTGANVLTF; CDR3 DNA: TGTGCCAGCAGCTTAAAAGGGACCGGGGCCAACGTCCTGACTTTC; clone size: many; V gene: TRBV7-9; J gene: TRBJ2-6; D gene: -
CDR3 protein: CATSGRATGELFF; CDR3 DNA: TGTGCCACCAGTGGGAGGGCCACCGGGGAGCTGTTTTTT; clone size: few; V gene: TRBV24-1; J gene: TRBJ2-2; D gene: -